This T cell receptor beta chain was recovered during a study of early T cells in non-severe SARS-CoV-2 infection (dated by TCRdb to about 2021). Study-wide context: Bulk RNA from unsorted whole blood was used for TCR sequencing, so alpha and beta chains could not be paired. The full study reports these points: Matching against VDJdb was skewed toward anti-spike CD8 responses, likely underestimated virus-specific expansions, and missed private and CD4 specificities.

Taken from the germline V gene, the CDR1 and CDR2 loops are SNHLY and FYNNEI. Trimming at the junction amounts to 6 bases on V and 0 bases on J, and the germline ends lie 9 bases apart. Counted from cysteine to phenylalanine, this CDR3 has 15 amino acids. Of the read, only the CDR3 DNA is kept; its 45 bases are in frame from base 1. This clonotype was observed a handful of times. Its antigen target is currently unknown. Base qualities are not provided; no much larger clone lies one nucleotide away. A case-control design nested within a healthcare worker cohort in London, UK, was used, with weekly nasopharyngeal swab PCR tests and blood sampling performed. Healthcare workers were recruited during the week of the UK lockdown, between 23 and 31 March 2020, and followed weekly for up to roughly 15 weeks. Library creation used 5' RACE. The run used a NextSeq 500. In the TCR library protocol, unique molecular identifiers were attached to individual cDNA molecules to correct for PCR bias and sequencing error. Both TCR alpha and beta chains were sequenced, and tight co-correlation was observed between alpha and beta sequence abundances in each sample. The authors' analysis ran thus. Decombinator V4 was used to annotate the V gene, J gene and CDR3 of the TCR sequences. Expanded TCRs were defined as changing significantly between any two time points under a Poisson model with p below 0.0001. TCR abundances were normalised to the total number of TCRs sequenced per sample and were expressed as counts per million. TRAV1-2 paired with TRAJ12, TRAJ20 or TRAJ33 defined MAIT TCRs, while TRAV10 paired with TRAJ18 defined iNKT TCRs. VDJdb, accessed 1 November 2021, was searched for CMV, EBV and SARS-CoV-2 annotated TCRs, excluding TCRs annotated for multiple antigens. TCRdb cleaned the public reads at Q25 with fastp, built clones with MiXCR and kept in-frame beta chains. Rows merge per CDR3 protein into single entries with the most common DNA and genes. The V and J calls and clone size come from TCRdb's table, not from the authors' own analysis. This sample comprises about 80,000 distinct CDR3 sequences, 12% of them detected only once. The ten largest clones add up to around 3.7% of the sample.

The TCR sequence derives from an adult who was a healthcare worker with PCR-confirmed SARS-CoV-2 infection or an uninfected control (not recorded which). Sequenced material: whole blood. The rearrangement joined TRBV2 to TRBJ1-6, with no confidently assigned D gene. Here the CDR3 is given as CASRTGSSYNSPLHF. The bases are TGTGCCAGCAGGACGGGTAGCTCCTATAATTCACCCCTCCACTTT.